The entry that follows covers one TCR beta chain sequence. Its antigen is not known. This CDR3 is 16 amino acids long. V lost 0 bases, J lost 0 bases, and 9 bases lay in between. Germline CDR1 and CDR2: WSHSY and SAAADI. The data were obtained in a study of T cells in tumors after PD-1 blockade. In the study overall: Excluded were patients with checkpoint blockade, immunosuppressants, or radiotherapy or other anti-cancer therapy within 4 weeks. Treatment was either pembrolizumab 200 mg every 3 weeks or cemiplimab 350 mg every 2 weeks. During anti-PD-1 treatment, some patients continued daily vismodegib 150 mg.

Assay: immunoSEQ multiplex PCR; the TCRdb copy retains only in-frame clones and omits some. This table has just under 65,000 clones, around 74% appearing once. Study-level results: Blood contained about 45% of the tumor's TCR clonotypes.

The specimen comprised PBMCs, sampled after anti-PD-1 treatment. The sequence was obtained from a human donor with basal cell carcinoma. The rearrangement uses TRBV10-2 and TRBJ2-1; D gene uncertain. The CDR3, as DNA: TGCGCCAGCAGTGAGTCGTGGGGTAGCTCCTACAATGAGCAGTTCTTC. Amino acids: CASSESWGSSYNEQFF.